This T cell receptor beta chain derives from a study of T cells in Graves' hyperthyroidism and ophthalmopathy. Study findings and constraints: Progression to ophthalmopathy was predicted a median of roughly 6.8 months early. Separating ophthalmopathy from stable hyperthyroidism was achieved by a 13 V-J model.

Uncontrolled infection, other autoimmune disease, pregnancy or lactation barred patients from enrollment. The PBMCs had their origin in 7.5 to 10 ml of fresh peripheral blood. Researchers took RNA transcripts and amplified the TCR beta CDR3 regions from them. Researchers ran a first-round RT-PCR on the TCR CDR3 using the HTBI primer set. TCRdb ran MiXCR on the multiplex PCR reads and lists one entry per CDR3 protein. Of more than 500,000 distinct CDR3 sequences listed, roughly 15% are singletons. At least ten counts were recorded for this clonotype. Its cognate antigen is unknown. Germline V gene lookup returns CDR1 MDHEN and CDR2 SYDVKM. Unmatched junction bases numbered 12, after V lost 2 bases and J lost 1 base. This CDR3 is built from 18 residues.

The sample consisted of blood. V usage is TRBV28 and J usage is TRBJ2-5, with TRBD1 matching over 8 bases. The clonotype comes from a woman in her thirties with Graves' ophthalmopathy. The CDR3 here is CASSLPRWGQETQETQYF. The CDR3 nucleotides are TGTGCCAGCAGTTTACCGAGATGGGGACAGGAGACCCAAGAGACCCAGTACTTC.